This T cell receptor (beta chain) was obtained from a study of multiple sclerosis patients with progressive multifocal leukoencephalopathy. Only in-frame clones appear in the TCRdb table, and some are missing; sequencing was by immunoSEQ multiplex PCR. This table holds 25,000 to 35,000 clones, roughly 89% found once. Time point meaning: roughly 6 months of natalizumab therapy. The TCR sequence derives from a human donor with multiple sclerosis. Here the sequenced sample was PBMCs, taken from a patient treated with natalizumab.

The CDR3 is CASSLVSSGPNEQFF. CDR3 coding DNA: TGTGCCAGCAGCTTAGTGTCTAGCGGTCCCAATGAGCAGTTCTTC. The V gene is TRBV7-2, the J gene TRBJ2-1; the match to TRBD2 covers 7 bases. Trimming at V came to 1 base and at J to 6 bases, leaving 6 bases not matched to a gene. In germline, CDR1 is SGHTA, CDR2 FQGNSA. The CDR3 is 15 amino acids. The full variable domain, its missing parts supplied by reference TRBV7-2 and TRBJ2-1, is GAGVSQSPSNKVTEKGKDVELRCDPISGHTALYWYRQSLGQGLEFLIYFQGNSAPDKSGLPSDRFSAERTGGSVSTLTIQRTQQEDSAVYLCASSLVSSGPNEQFFGPGTRLTVL.